This T cell receptor (beta chain) was identified during a study of blood T cell repertoires in COVID-19. Measured with immunoSEQ multiplex PCR; TCRdb has only the in-frame clones, and not every one. The table lists roughly 200,000 clones, about 87% of them singletons. The CDR3 covers 13 residues. Germline V lookup: CDR1 SGHTA, CDR2 FQGNSA. V shed 2 bases, J shed 10 bases, and the junction held 6 bases outside the gene matches. The chain carries TRBV7-2 and TRBJ1-1; 8 positions match TRBD1. The source material was PBMCs or T cells enriched from blood (not recorded which). The source is a man under 40 who had recovered from COVID-19. CDR3 nucleotides: TGTGCCAGCAGCTTATGGGACAGGAGGGTAGCTTTCTTT. It encodes CASSLWDRRVAFF.